The text below deals with one TCR beta chain. Its antigen is unknown. The data derive from a study of blood T cells in healthy people across ages. V dropped 3 bases and J dropped 3 bases, with 17 bases sitting between them. The CDR3 length is 15 residues. The germline V gene encodes CDR1 DFQATT and CDR2 SNEGSKA (reference sequence). Primers used in a second PCR of roughly 6 to 11 cycles were a sample-barcoded 5' primer and a J-beta primer mix. Every sample gave at least 3 million paired-end reads containing CDR3. Via MiXCR, TCRdb re-called the 5' RACE reads, giving one row per CDR3 protein. Of nearly 1 million distinct CDR3 sequences in the sample, 45% to 60% were seen once. Study results and caveats: PBMCs were not sorted, which prevented a conclusive comparison of naive versus antigen-experienced cells.

V is TRBV20-1 and J is TRBJ2-5, with a weak D call TRBD1 (6 bases). Specimen: blood. This clonotype was sampled from a woman aged 60-75 years in good health. As DNA, the CDR3 is TGCAGTGCTAGCGACCCAGGGGCAATCAAAGAGACCCAGTACTTC. Translating it yields CSASDPGAIKETQYF.